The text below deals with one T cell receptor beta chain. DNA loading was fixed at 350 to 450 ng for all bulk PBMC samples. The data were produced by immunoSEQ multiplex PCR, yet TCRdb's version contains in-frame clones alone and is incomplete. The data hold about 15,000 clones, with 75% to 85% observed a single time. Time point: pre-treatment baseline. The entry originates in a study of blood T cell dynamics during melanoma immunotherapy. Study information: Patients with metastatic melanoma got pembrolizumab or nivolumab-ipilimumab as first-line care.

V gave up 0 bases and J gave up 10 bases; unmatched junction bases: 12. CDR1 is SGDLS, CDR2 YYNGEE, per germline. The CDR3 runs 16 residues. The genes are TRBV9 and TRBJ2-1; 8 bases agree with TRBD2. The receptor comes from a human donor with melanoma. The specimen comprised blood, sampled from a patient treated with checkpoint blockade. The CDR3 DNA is TGTGCCAGCAGCGTAGGGGGACTAGGACTCCTTGGGGAGCAGTTCTTC. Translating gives CASSVGGLGLLGEQFF.